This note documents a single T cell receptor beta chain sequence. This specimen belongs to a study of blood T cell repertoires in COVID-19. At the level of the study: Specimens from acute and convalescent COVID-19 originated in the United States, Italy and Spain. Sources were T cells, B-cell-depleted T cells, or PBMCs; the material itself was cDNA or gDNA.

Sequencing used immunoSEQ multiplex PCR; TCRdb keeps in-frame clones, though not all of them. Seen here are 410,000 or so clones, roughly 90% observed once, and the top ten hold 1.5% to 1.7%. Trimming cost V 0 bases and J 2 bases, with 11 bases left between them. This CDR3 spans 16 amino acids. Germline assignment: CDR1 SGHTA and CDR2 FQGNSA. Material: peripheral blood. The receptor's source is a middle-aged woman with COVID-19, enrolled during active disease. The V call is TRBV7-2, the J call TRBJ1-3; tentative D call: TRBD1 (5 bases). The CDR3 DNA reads TGTGCCAGCAGCTTAGCCCCGACAGTAGCTGGAAACACCATATATTTT. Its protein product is CASSLAPTVAGNTIYF.